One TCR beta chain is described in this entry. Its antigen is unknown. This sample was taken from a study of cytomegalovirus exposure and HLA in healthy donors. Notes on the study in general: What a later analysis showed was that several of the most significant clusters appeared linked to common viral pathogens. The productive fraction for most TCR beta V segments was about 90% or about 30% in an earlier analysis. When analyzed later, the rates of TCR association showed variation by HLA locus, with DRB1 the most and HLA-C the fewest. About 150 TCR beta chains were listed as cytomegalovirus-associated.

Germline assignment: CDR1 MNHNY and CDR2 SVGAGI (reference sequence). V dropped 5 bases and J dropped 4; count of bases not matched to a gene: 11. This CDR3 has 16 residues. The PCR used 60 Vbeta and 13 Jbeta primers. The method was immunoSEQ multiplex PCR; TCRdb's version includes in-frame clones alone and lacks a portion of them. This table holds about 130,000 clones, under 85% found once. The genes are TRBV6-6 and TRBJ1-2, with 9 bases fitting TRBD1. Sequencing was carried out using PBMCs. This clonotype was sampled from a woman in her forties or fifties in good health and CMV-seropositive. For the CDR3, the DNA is TGTGCCAGCAGTCCGGGACAGGGTATTGATCTCTATGGCTACACCTTC. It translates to CASSPGQGIDLYGYTF.